The rows below give T cell receptor beta chains drawn from one sample of a study of T cells in pancreatic ductal adenocarcinoma. Libraries were prepared by immunoSEQ multiplex PCR; TCRdb keeps only in-frame clonotypes and omits some of them. The sample records roughly 20,000 clones, about nine tenths being singletons. The material sequenced was PBMCs. These receptors all stem from a human donor with pancreatic ductal adenocarcinoma. The CDR3 runs from the conserved cysteine through the conserved F or W. A D gene is named only where the DNA matches it firmly. Rows give clone size only sometimes, using once, few, many, or a class for an expanded clone.

j_gene	v_gene	abundance	d_gene	CDR3aa	CDR3nt
TRBJ2-5	TRBV28	-	-	CASSQGLASFGEQETQYF	TGTGCCAGCAGTCAAGGCCTAGCGAGTTTTGGGGAGCAAGAGACCCAGTACTTC
TRBJ2-6	TRBV5-6	-	-	CASSLGPLLSGANVLTF	TGTGCCAGCAGCTTGGGCCCCCTGCTGAGCGGGGCCAACGTCCTGACTTTC
TRBJ2-3	TRBV5-1	-	-	CASSLELAGADTQYF	TGCGCCAGCAGCTTGGAACTAGCTGGCGCAGATACGCAGTATTTT
TRBJ1-3	TRBV6-5	-	-	CASSYSRISGNTIYF	TGTGCCAGCAGTTACTCGAGGATCTCTGGAAACACCATATATTTT
TRBJ2-5	TRBV5-1	once	TRBD2	CASRQGLAGGETQYF	TGCGCCAGCCGACAAGGGCTAGCGGGAGGAGAGACCCAGTACTTC
TRBJ1-4	TRBV2	-	-	CASSGLQSNEKLFF	TGTGCCAGCAGTGGACTCCAGAGTAATGAAAAACTGTTTTTT
TRBJ1-2	TRBV6-6	-	-	CASSFPTANYGYTF	TGTGCCAGCAGTTTCCCGACAGCTAACTATGGCTACACCTTC
TRBJ2-3	TRBV7-2	-	TRBD2	CASSSGGGTDTQYF	TGTGCCAGCAGTTCCGGGGGGGGCACAGATACGCAGTATTTT
TRBJ1-6	TRBV6-1	-	-	CASRAGENSPLHF	TGTGCCAGCAGAGCAGGGGAAAATTCACCCCTCCACTTT
TRBJ1-3	TRBV25-1	few	-	CASSDRYSGNTIYF	TGTGCCAGCAGTGACAGATACTCTGGAAACACCATATATTTT
TRBJ1-4	TRBV9	-	-	CASSRGGHSNEKLFF	TGTGCCAGCAGCCGTGGGGGACACTCTAATGAAAAACTGTTTTTT
TRBJ1-5	TRBV19	-	TRBD1	CASRGTGGGVRNQPQHF	TGTGCCAGTAGAGGAACAGGGGGTGGAGTGCGCAATCAGCCCCAGCATTTT
TRBJ2-7	TRBV5-4	once	TRBD2	CASSQGLAGTYEQYF	TGTGCCAGCAGCCAGGGACTAGCGGGGACTTACGAGCAGTACTTC
TRBJ2-3	TRBV7-2	once	-	CASSFAGASTDTQYF	TGTGCCAGCAGCTTCGCGGGGGCCTCAACAGATACGCAGTATTTT
TRBJ1-5	TRBV4-2	few	-	CASSQARKGQPQHF	TGTGCCAGCAGCCAAGCTCGGAAGGGGCAGCCCCAGCATTTT
TRBJ1-5	TRBV5-1	-	-	CASSKNAGSPSPQHF	TGCGCCAGCAGCAAGAACGCCGGGAGCCCCTCGCCCCAGCATTTT
TRBJ2-6	TRBV5-1	-	-	CASSLTVSGANVLTF	TGCGCCAGCAGCTTGACAGTCTCTGGGGCCAACGTCCTGACTTTC
TRBJ2-7	TRBV5-1	-	TRBD1	CASSLGTGPAYEQYF	TGCGCCAGCAGCTTGGGGACAGGGCCAGCCTACGAGCAGTACTTC
TRBJ1-2	TRBV7-2	few	-	CASSLDSNYGYTF	TGTGCCAGCAGCCTGGACAGTAACTATGGCTACACCTTC
TRBJ2-2	TRBV5-1	-	TRBD1	CASSSTDRGPVGELFF	TGCGCCAGCAGCTCCACGGACAGGGGGCCCGTCGGGGAGCTGTTTTTT